The 20 T cell receptor beta chains reported below all come from one sample, sequenced in a study of control samples from healthy donors and cancer patients. TCRdb keeps only in-frame clones here, not all; method: immunoSEQ multiplex PCR. Of approximately 50,000 clones listed, around nine tenths are singletons. The sample consisted of PBMCs. Receptor source: a man aged 25-40 years with colorectal cancer.

This chain links TRBV27 with TRBJ2-1, with 8 bases matching TRBD1. Germline V lookup: CDR1 MNHEY, CDR2 SMNVEV (reference sequence). The CDR3 loop spans 15 amino acids. Trimming removed 2 bases from V and 2 bases from J; junction bases left unmatched: 2. CDR3 in amino acids: CASSLMTGAYNEQFF. CDR3 bases: TGTGCCAGCAGTTTAATGACAGGGGCCTACAATGAGCAGTTCTTC.

The chain couples TRBV18 to TRBJ2-3; the D is unclear. The CDR3 is 15 amino acids. The V end lost 4 bases, the J end lost 0 bases, and 11 bases lay between the germline ends. CDR1 and CDR2 (germline): KGHSH, LQKENI. CDR3: CASSRGGPSTDTQYF. CDR3 sequence (DNA): TGTGCCAGCTCACGCGGCGGCCCTAGCACAGATACGCAGTATTTT.

The chain recombines TRBV10-2 with TRBJ2-1; 11 bases map to TRBD2. The V segment lost 0 bases and the J segment 1 base; nucleotides outside the gene matches: 23. The germline gives CDR1 WSHSY, CDR2 SAAADI. The CDR3 totals 24 residues. The CDR3 region has the DNA TGCGCCAGCAGTGAGTCAGAGCTCCTTCCGGGACTAGCGGCCCGGGGCCCTTCCTACAATGAGCAGTTCTTC. Amino acid sequence: CASSESELLPGLAARGPSYNEQFF.

CDR3 nucleotide sequence: TGTGCCAGCAGCGAAAATCTGGGGGACAGAGTTGACTTTGGCTACACCTTC. Protein product: CASSENLGDRVDFGYTF. The genes are TRBV3-1 (or the pseudogene TRBV3-2) and TRBJ1-2, with 7 bases matching TRBD1. V was clipped by 5 bases and J by 7 bases; unmatched bases: 19. CDR1 and CDR2 from the germline V gene are LGHDT and YNNKEL (reference sequence). CDR3 length: 17 residues.

The rearrangement uses TRBV6-6 and TRBJ1-4, with TRBD1 identical over 7 bases. The length of the CDR3 is 16 residues. V gave up 6 bases and J gave up 8 bases; unmatched junction bases: 15. Germline-derived CDR1 and CDR2 are MNHNY and SVGAGI (reference sequence). The CDR3 sequence is CASRPPGQAAGEKLFF. The CDR3 region has the DNA TGTGCCAGCAGACCCCCCGGACAGGCGGCCGGAGAAAAACTGTTTTTT.

This clone was detected once. This chain joins TRBV5-6 and TRBJ1-2, with TRBD1 as a possible D gene (5 bases). From germline, CDR1 is SGHDT and CDR2 YYEEEE. The CDR3 length is 17 residues. V shed 0 bases and J shed 0 bases, with 15 bases lying between them. CDR3 in amino acids: CASSLGDGAYANYGYTF. DNA for the CDR3: TGTGCCAGCAGCTTGGGAGACGGGGCCTACGCTAACTATGGCTACACCTTC.

The chain is built from TRBV3-1 (or the pseudogene TRBV3-2) and TRBJ2-1, with TRBD1 matching over 8 bases. The CDR3 consists of 14 residues. The J segment lost 5 bases and the V segment lost 2 bases, leaving 2 bases of the junction unmatched. In germline, CDR1 is LGHDT, CDR2 YNNKEL (reference sequence). The DNA for the CDR3 is TGTGCCAGCAGCCAAATGGACAGGGACAATGAGCAGTTCTTC. Its translation is CASSQMDRDNEQFF.

The chain combines TRBV6-2 or TRBV6-3 with TRBJ1-5, with TRBD1 identical over 11 bases. The CDR3 covers 14 residues. V lost 5 bases, J lost 6 bases, and 3 bases stayed unmatched. In germline, CDR1 is MNHEY, CDR2 SVGEGT. CDR3 loop: CASSLDRGLQPQHF. Here the CDR3 DNA reads TGTGCCAGCAGTCTGGACAGGGGGCTTCAGCCCCAGCATTTT.

The chain uses TRBV6-1 and TRBJ1-2, with D unclear. The length of the CDR3 is 12 residues. From germline, CDR1 is MNHNS and CDR2 SASEGT. V lost 2 bases to trimming and J lost 5 bases, with 6 bases between them. CDR3 in DNA: TGTGCCAGCAGTGAACCGCTGTATGGCTACACCTTC. Protein sequence: CASSEPLYGYTF.

This clone was seen once. J is TRBJ2-7 and V is TRBV6-5, with 7 bases identical to TRBD1. J was trimmed by 3 bases and V by 6 bases; bases with no gene match: 5. The CDR3 has 13 residues. Germline V gene data show CDR1 as MNHEY and CDR2 as SVGAGI. CDR3 protein: CASRKGQLYEQYF. Here the CDR3 DNA reads TGTGCCAGCAGGAAGGGACAGCTCTACGAGCAGTACTTC.

This chain's CDR3 is CASSQFHSSGNTIYF. CDR3 DNA: TGCGCCAGCAGCCAATTCCATTCTTCTGGAAACACCATATATTTT. The gene calls are TRBV4-3 and TRBJ1-3; D is unclear. Germline assignment: CDR1 LGHNA and CDR2 YSLEER. This CDR3 spans 15 amino acids. Trimming stripped 2 bases from V and 1 base from J, with 9 bases between.

V and J are TRBV19 and TRBJ2-6; 7 bases match TRBD2. The CDR3 covers 18 residues. Germline trimming cut 7 bases from V and 0 bases from J; bases unmatched to any gene: 12. The germline V gene has CDR1 LNHDA and CDR2 SQIVND (reference sequence). The DNA of the CDR3 is TGTGCCAGTAACTCTGGAGCGGGGACCTCCTCTGGGGCCAACGTCCTGACTTTC. It translates to CASNSGAGTSSGANVLTF.

The rearrangement uses TRBV6-2 or TRBV6-3 and TRBJ1-1; no reliable D call. V was shortened by 6 bases and J by 5 bases, with 13 bases between the two germline ends. CDR1 and CDR2 from the germline V gene are MNHEY and SVGEGT. The CDR3 loop spans 13 amino acids. The CDR3 reads CASSPFGETEAFF. The DNA of the CDR3 is TGTGCCAGCAGCCCCTTCGGGGAAACTGAAGCTTTCTTT.

The rearrangement links TRBV11-3 to TRBJ1-1; tentative D call: TRBD1 (5 bases). Germline assignment: CDR1 SGHNT and CDR2 YENEEA. V was cut by 1 base and J by 2 bases, with 11 bases left in between. The CDR3 is made up of 15 amino acids. DNA for the CDR3: TGTGCCAGCAGCTTAGGGGGTCAGGGTAACACTGAAGCTTTCTTT. Translating gives CASSLGGQGNTEAFF.

The rearrangement uses TRBV5-5 and TRBJ2-4, with TRBD2 matching 8 bases. This CDR3 is 15 amino acids long. Germline assignment: CDR1 SGHKS and CDR2 YYEKEE (reference sequence). Losses at the gene ends were 5 bases for V and 7 bases for J; bases not matched to a gene: 11. CDR3 DNA: TGTGCCAGCAGTTCGGGAGCGGGGGATCGGAACATTCAGTACTTC. This gives the protein CASSSGAGDRNIQYF.

The chain couples TRBV5-1 to TRBJ2-2; D possibly matches TRBD1 or TRBD2 (5 bases each). CDR3 length: 13 residues. In germline, CDR1 is SGHRS, CDR2 YFSETQ. V was trimmed by 5 bases and J by 7 bases, leaving 12 bases between them. CDR3 DNA sequence: TGCGCCAGCAGGAGGGGTTGGGACGGGGAGCTGTTTTTT. It specifies CASRRGWDGELFF.

The chain carries TRBV11-2 and TRBJ1-6; 7 positions agree with TRBD1. CDR1 SGHAT and CDR2 FQNNGV come from the germline V gene. The CDR3 length is 15 residues. V trimming: 1 base; J trimming: 9 bases; junction bases outside the gene matches: 6. The CDR3 here is CASSLAGHRGSPLHF. The DNA for the CDR3 is TGTGCCAGCAGCTTAGCTGGGCACAGGGGTTCACCCCTCCACTTT.

The CDR3 DNA reads as TGTGCCAGCAGCTTGACTCTGTCCATTGGAGAGACCCAGTACTTC. Its protein product is CASSLTLSIGETQYF. The chain has TRBV5-8 and TRBJ2-5; D is unclear. The V end lost 1 base, the J end lost 4 bases, and 14 bases lay between the germline ends. The CDR3 covers 15 residues. CDR1 is SGHTS and CDR2 is YDEGEE in the germline V gene.

The chain uses TRBV5-6 and TRBJ1-2; TRBD1 might be the D (5 bases). Germline CDR1 is SGHDT and CDR2 is YYEEEE. V was clipped by 1 base and J by 10 bases, with 17 bases between them. The CDR3 runs 14 residues. CDR3 in amino acids: CASSLMGGYSDYTF. As DNA, the CDR3 is TGTGCCAGCAGCTTGATGGGGGGGTATAGCGACTACACCTTC.

Written as DNA, the CDR3 is TGTGCCAGCAGCCAAGTGGGCAGACAGGCTGGAAACACCATATATTTT. It specifies CASSQVGRQAGNTIYF. The chain joins TRBV3-1 (or the pseudogene TRBV3-2) to TRBJ1-3; TRBD1 is a possible D gene (6 bases). Trimming left V 1 base short and J 2 bases short, with 12 bases between. The CDR3 is 16 residues long. Germline V gene lookup returns CDR1 LGHDT and CDR2 YNNKEL (reference sequence).